This T cell receptor beta chain was identified during a study of blood T cell repertoires in COVID-19. In the study overall: Sources were T cells, B-cell-depleted T cells, or PBMCs; the material itself was cDNA or gDNA.

The table came from immunoSEQ multiplex PCR; TCRdb's copy has only in-frame clones and leaves some out. The repertoire holds fewer than 500,000 clones, 85% to 90% seen once, with 0.95% to 1.2% in the top ten. This CDR3 contains 13 residues. Trimming removed 2 bases at V and 4 bases at J, with 9 bases between. Germline V gene data show CDR1 as GTSNPN and CDR2 as SVGIG (reference sequence). The sequenced sample was PBMCs or T cells enriched from blood (not recorded which). The chain links TRBV30 to TRBJ1-5; D might be TRBD1 (6 bases). This sequence was found in a man between 25 and 39 years old who had recovered from COVID-19. CDR3 sequence: CAWSSQGNQPQHF. As DNA, the CDR3 is TGTGCCTGGAGTTCGCAGGGGAATCAGCCCCAGCATTTT.